The rows below give T cell receptor beta chains drawn from one sample of a study of blood T cell repertoires in COVID-19. Sequencing was performed with immunoSEQ multiplex PCR; in TCRdb, only in-frame clones are kept and a portion is missing. Here the sample spans around 120,000 clones, about 83% being singletons. The sample consisted of peripheral blood. Receptors were obtained from a man between 65 and 80 years old with acute or convalescent COVID-19. The CDR3 runs from the conserved cysteine through the conserved F or W. Each record gives: J gene, V gene, D gene, clone size, CDR3 DNA, CDR3 protein. The D gene is left open where the match is weak. The size field is filled for only some rows; it gives once, few, many or a size class.

TRBJ2-7	TRBV3-1/TRBV3-2	TRBD2	-	TGTGCCAGCAGCCATACCGGGACTAGCGACTACGAGCAGTACTTC	CASSHTGTSDYEQYF
TRBJ2-7	TRBV7-2	TRBD2	-	TGTGCCAGCAGCTTGTTAGCGGGAGGATACTACGAGCAGTACTTC	CASSLLAGGYYEQYF
TRBJ2-3	TRBV7-3	TRBD2	-	TGTGCCAGCAGCTCTCCAGTTGCTAGCGGGGGAACCACAGATACGCAGTATTTT	CASSSPVASGGTTDTQYF
TRBJ1-2	TRBV12-3/TRBV12-4	-	-	TGTGCCAGCAGTCCTCGACAATCGGGGTACACCTTC	CASSPRQSGYTF
TRBJ2-7	TRBV3-1/TRBV3-2	TRBD2	once	TGTGCCAGCAGCCAAGATCGACTAGCGAGTGAGCAGTACTTC	CASSQDRLASEQYF
TRBJ2-3	TRBV7-2	TRBD1	once	TGTGCCAGCAGCCTGAGCCCCGGGACAGGGGTAGATACGCAGTATTTT	CASSLSPGTGVDTQYF
TRBJ1-5	TRBV3-1/TRBV3-2	TRBD1	-	TGTGCCAGCAGCATCGGACAGGGGAGCAATCAGCCCCAGCATTTT	CASSIGQGSNQPQHF
TRBJ1-2	TRBV7-3	-	-	TGTGCCAGCAGCTGGGCAGAAACTAACTATGGCTACACCTTC	CASSWAETNYGYTF
TRBJ1-2	TRBV5-4	-	-	TGTGCCTGGGCGGGGGGGCGGCTTAACTATGGCTACACCTTC	CAWAGGRLNYGYTF
TRBJ2-7	TRBV9	TRBD1	-	TGTGCCAGCAGCCAAAGGGACAGGGGGCTCGAGCAGTACTTC	CASSQRDRGLEQYF
TRBJ1-1	TRBV14	-	-	TGTGCCAGCAGCCCTCCGGGACAAAGGGTTACTGAAGCTTTCTTT	CASSPPGQRVTEAFF
TRBJ2-3	TRBV11-2	TRBD1	-	TGTGCCAGCAGCAAGACAGGGGGTAGTGATACGCAGTATTTT	CASSKTGGSDTQYF
TRBJ2-5	TRBV19	-	-	TGTGCCAGTAGTATAGTATTGGGGGCGAGTTTGGAGACCCAGTACTTC	CASSIVLGASLETQYF
TRBJ2-5	TRBV18	TRBD1	-	TGTGCCAGCTCACCCGGGACAGACCAAGAGACCCAGTACTTC	CASSPGTDQETQYF
TRBJ2-3	TRBV6-5	TRBD1	once	TGTGCCAGCAGCTTCGACAGGGGCACAGATACGCAGTATTTT	CASSFDRGTDTQYF
TRBJ1-5	TRBV5-1	-	-	TGCGCCAGCAGCTTGGGCGATGGGCTTCAGCCCCAGCATTTT	CASSLGDGLQPQHF
TRBJ2-2	TRBV27	-	-	TGTGCCAGCAGTATTTCAGCCGGGGAGCTGTTTTTT	CASSISAGELFF
TRBJ1-2	TRBV21-1	-	few	TGTGCCAGCAGCAAAGACGAGGACAGCCGTAACTATGGCTACACCTTC	CASSKDEDSRNYGYTF
TRBJ2-3	TRBV20-1	TRBD2	-	TGCAGTGCTAGTCAACCTGGGGCGGGAGGGATCGGTACGCAGTATTTT	CSASQPGAGGIGTQYF
TRBJ2-1	TRBV12-5	TRBD1	-	TGTGCTAGTGGTTTAGGGGACAGTTACATATTGAATGAGCAGTTCTTC	CASGLGDSYILNEQFF
TRBJ1-2	TRBV2	-	-	TGTGCCTCCCCGCATCCGGAGTCGAACTATGGCTACACCTTC	CASPHPESNYGYTF
TRBJ2-3	TRBV11-1	-	-	TGTGCCAGCAGCTTAGGAGCGGATAGCACAGATACGCAGTATTTT	CASSLGADSTDTQYF
TRBJ2-7	TRBV5-1	TRBD2	-	TGCGCCAGCAGCCCTCTTCCCGGGACTAGCGGGCGTTCCTACGAGCAGTACTTC	CASSPLPGTSGRSYEQYF
TRBJ2-7	TRBV28	TRBD1	-	TGTGCCAGCAGGACAGGGACCTACGAGCAGTACTTC	CASRTGTYEQYF
TRBJ1-2	TRBV10-3	-	-	TGTGCCATCAGTGAGGAGGGCGGAGGGTATGGCTACACCTTC	CAISEEGGGYGYTF
TRBJ1-1	TRBV19	-	few	TGTGCCAGTAGTATCCAGGGGCTTGGCACTGAAGCTTTCTTT	CASSIQGLGTEAFF
TRBJ1-3	TRBV3-1/TRBV3-2	-	-	TGTGCCAGCAGCCAAAGGGCCCTGAGGGACACCATATATTTT	CASSQRALRDTIYF
TRBJ1-1	TRBV6-5	TRBD1	-	TGTGCCAGCAGTTTGACAGGGTGGGACACTGAAGCTTTCTTT	CASSLTGWDTEAFF
TRBJ2-2	TRBV5-4	TRBD2	-	TGTGCCAGCAGCTTGTATTTTCGGCGGACTAGCGGCACCGGGGAGCTGTTTTTT	CASSLYFRRTSGTGELFF
TRBJ2-7	TRBV13	TRBD1	-	TGTGCCAGCCTCTTGACGGGACAGGTCTACGAGCAGTACTTC	CASLLTGQVYEQYF
TRBJ2-3	TRBV6-6	-	-	TGTGCCAGCAGTTACCGTGGGCAGGGGTCAGATACGCAGTATTTT	CASSYRGQGSDTQYF
TRBJ1-5	TRBV27	-	-	TGTGCCAGCAGTTTACGGGCAGGGGCGACCAATCAGCCCCAGCATTTT	CASSLRAGATNQPQHF
TRBJ2-2	TRBV19	-	-	TGTGCCAGTAGTATAGACAGGGCGCGGGAGCTGTTTTTT	CASSIDRARELFF
TRBJ2-1	TRBV28	-	-	TGTGCCAGCAGTACCGGGGCCTACAATGAGCAGTTCTTC	CASSTGAYNEQFF
TRBJ2-2	TRBV19	TRBD2	-	TGTGCCAGTAGTATGGGAGGGTACACGAACACCGGGGAGCTGTTTTTT	CASSMGGYTNTGELFF
TRBJ2-7	TRBV14	TRBD1	-	TGTGCCAGCAGCCCTAGACAGGGGGTTGCCTACGAGCAGTACTTC	CASSPRQGVAYEQYF
TRBJ2-2	TRBV19	TRBD2	once	TGTGCCAGTAGTATATGGGAGGGGAACACCGGGGAGCTGTTTTTT	CASSIWEGNTGELFF
TRBJ1-1	TRBV5-6	-	-	TGTGCCAGCAGCTACGCGGGAGTCTACACTGAAGCTTTCTTT	CASSYAGVYTEAFF
TRBJ1-1	TRBV7-2	-	-	TGTGCCAGCAGCTTAGCGGGGAGGGTACTAAACACTGAAGCTTTCTTT	CASSLAGRVLNTEAFF
TRBJ1-2	TRBV10-3	TRBD1	-	TGTGCCACCGCGACAGGGGGAGTCCTTACTAACTATGGCTACACCTTC	CATATGGVLTNYGYTF
TRBJ2-1	TRBV3-1/TRBV3-2	TRBD2	-	TGTGCCAGCAGTACGGGCGGGAGAGGTTACAATGAGCAGTTCTTC	CASSTGGRGYNEQFF
TRBJ2-7	TRBV28	TRBD1	once	TGTGCCAGCAGTACCTCCGGGACAGCCCCCTACGAGCAGTACTTC	CASSTSGTAPYEQYF
TRBJ2-3	TRBV24-1	TRBD2	-	TGTGCCACCAGTAAGGGGGCTAGCGGGGGGAAGGATACGCAGTATTTT	CATSKGASGGKDTQYF
TRBJ2-3	TRBV29-1	-	-	TGCAGCGTTGAAACGGGGGCGGGAGTGGTAGATACGCAGTATTTT	CSVETGAGVVDTQYF
TRBJ2-1	TRBV6-5	TRBD2	once	TGTGCCAGCAGTTACCGGACTAGCGGGAGTGTCGATGAGCAGTTCTTC	CASSYRTSGSVDEQFF
TRBJ1-4	TRBV18	-	-	TGTGCCAGCTCACCTGGACAGCTTACCGTAGGGAATGAAAAACTGTTTTTT	CASSPGQLTVGNEKLFF
TRBJ2-7	TRBV5-1	-	-	TGCGCCAGCAGCTTAACAGGGTTGAGCGAGCAGTACTTC	CASSLTGLSEQYF
TRBJ1-1	TRBV19	-	once	TGTGCCAGTATGCCGGGGAAAAATAGTTACACTGAAGCTTTCTTT	CASMPGKNSYTEAFF
TRBJ2-5	TRBV5-5	-	-	TGTGCCAGCAGCTTGGATTCACTAGTCGGGACCCAGTACTTC	CASSLDSLVGTQYF
TRBJ2-6	TRBV2	-	-	TGTGCCAGCAGCGATACATTCTCTGGGGCCAACGTCCTGACTTTC	CASSDTFSGANVLTF
TRBJ2-1	TRBV5-1	TRBD2	-	TGCGCCAGCAGTGACGGGGGGGCCTACCGTGAGCAGTTCTTC	CASSDGGAYREQFF
TRBJ2-3	TRBV5-4	-	-	TGTGCCAGCACGGTTGGCGGCGTCACAGATACGCAGTATTTT	CASTVGGVTDTQYF
TRBJ2-3	TRBV13	-	-	TGTGCCAGCAGCCAGGGTGGCCAGCGCACAGATACGCAGTATTTT	CASSQGGQRTDTQYF
TRBJ2-7	TRBV29-1	TRBD1	-	TGCAGCGTGACAGGGGACGGCTACGAGCAGTACTTC	CSVTGDGYEQYF
TRBJ2-3	TRBV11-2	TRBD2	-	TGTGCCAGCACCATGGGGGGACTAGCGGGAGTCGCAGATACGCAGTATTTT	CASTMGGLAGVADTQYF
TRBJ1-6	TRBV30	TRBD1	-	TGTGCCTGGAGTCCCCGGGACAGGGACAATTCACCCCTCCACTTT	CAWSPRDRDNSPLHF
TRBJ1-4	TRBV6-5	-	-	TGTGCCAGCAGTAGGGGTAATGAAAAACTGTTTTTT	CASSRGNEKLFF
TRBJ2-2	TRBV12-5	TRBD2	-	TGTGCTAGTGGTTTGGATACGGGGGGAACTACCGGGGAGCTGTTTTTT	CASGLDTGGTTGELFF
TRBJ2-7	TRBV4-3	-	-	TGCGCCAGCAGCCACCAAGCAACGCGGACTTCCTACGAGCAGTACTTC	CASSHQATRTSYEQYF
TRBJ1-1	TRBV28	-	-	TGTGCCAGCAGTTTTGCGGGGGCCAGGAACACTGAAGCTTTCTTT	CASSFAGARNTEAFF